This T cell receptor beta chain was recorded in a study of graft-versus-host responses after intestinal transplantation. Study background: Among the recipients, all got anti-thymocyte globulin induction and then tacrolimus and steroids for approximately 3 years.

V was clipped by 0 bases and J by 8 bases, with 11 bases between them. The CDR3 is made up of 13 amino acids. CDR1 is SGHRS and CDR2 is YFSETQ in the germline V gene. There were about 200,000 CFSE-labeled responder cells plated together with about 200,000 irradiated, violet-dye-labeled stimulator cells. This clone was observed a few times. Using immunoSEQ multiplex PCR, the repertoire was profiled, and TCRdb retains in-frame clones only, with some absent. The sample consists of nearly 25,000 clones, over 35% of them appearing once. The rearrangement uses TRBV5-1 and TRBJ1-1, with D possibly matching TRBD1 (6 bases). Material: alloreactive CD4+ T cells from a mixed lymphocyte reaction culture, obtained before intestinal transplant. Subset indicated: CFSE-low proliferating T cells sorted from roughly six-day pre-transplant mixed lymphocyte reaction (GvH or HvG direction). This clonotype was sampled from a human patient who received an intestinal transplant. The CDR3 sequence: CASSLEGTLEAFF. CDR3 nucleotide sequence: TGCGCCAGCAGCTTGGAAGGGACACTCGAAGCTTTCTTT.